These 20 T cell receptor beta chains came from one sample sequenced in a study of cytomegalovirus exposure and HLA in healthy donors. 60 Vbeta and 13 Jbeta primers were used in PCR. This table comes from immunoSEQ multiplex PCR, and its TCRdb copy is limited to in-frame clones, with some not included. The table shows around 110,000 clones, with 75% occurring only once. The specimen was PBMCs. The receptors here all came from a male donor in good health and CMV-seropositive.

This clone was seen just once. This chain links TRBV19 with TRBJ2-2, with a tentative D call TRBD1 (6 bases). CDR1 LNHDA and CDR2 SQIVND come from the germline V gene (reference sequence). This CDR3 is built from 14 residues. Trimming removed 3 bases at V and 6 bases at J, with 11 bases between. CDR3 loop: CASSIQGNAGELFF. The CDR3 DNA is TGTGCCAGTAGTATCCAGGGGAATGCCGGGGAGCTGTTTTTT.

The chain links TRBV6-1 to TRBJ2-7, with TRBD1 matching over 9 bases. Germline-derived CDR1 and CDR2 are MNHNS and SASEGT. V dropped 8 bases and J dropped 3; count of bases not matched to a gene: 2. This CDR3 contains 12 residues. The CDR3 spells CASSGQGYEQYF. CDR3 coding DNA: TGTGCCAGCTCGGGACAGGGCTACGAGCAGTACTTC.

The chain recombines TRBV6-5 with TRBJ1-5, with 9 positions matching TRBD1. Losses at the gene ends were 6 bases for V and 4 bases for J; bases not matched to a gene: 4. CDR1 MNHEY and CDR2 SVGAGI come from the germline V gene. There are 14 residues in the CDR3. The CDR3 region is CASRKGQGNQPQHF. DNA of the CDR3: TGTGCCAGCAGGAAGGGACAGGGAAATCAGCCCCAGCATTTT.

In its sample, this clone is medium-sized. The J gene is TRBJ2-2, the V gene TRBV29-1, with D possibly TRBD1 on 7 matching bases. The CDR3 sequence is 14 residues long. Germline CDR1 and CDR2: SQVTM and ANQGSEA. V gave up 4 bases and J gave up 7 bases, with 16 bases separating them. As DNA, the CDR3 is TGCAGCGTTGGTGCAGGGGGGAGTAGCGGGGAGCTGTTTTTT. Translated, it gives CSVGAGGSSGELFF.

This rearrangement joins TRBV5-6 to TRBJ1-2; D possibly corresponds to TRBD1 (5 bases). The V and J ends lost 4 bases and 0 bases respectively, with 13 bases between them. Looked up from germline, CDR1 is SGHDT and CDR2 is YYEEEE. This CDR3 has 15 residues. CDR3 nucleotide sequence: TGTGCCAGCAGCCCTACAGGTGGAGCTAACTATGGCTACACCTTC. Residues: CASSPTGGANYGYTF.

The chain carries TRBV5-4 and TRBJ2-1; 10 nucleotides match TRBD1. Germline CDR1 reads SGHNT; CDR2 reads YYREEE (reference sequence). The CDR3 runs 16 residues. The V gene end was trimmed by 5 bases and the J gene end by 9 bases; junction bases not matched to a gene: 14. Written as DNA, the CDR3 is TGTGCCAGCAGGACAGGGGGCCTAGCCCATGGGGGTGAGCAGTTCTTC. It translates to CASRTGGLAHGGEQFF.

The rearrangement joins TRBV9 to TRBJ1-2; no firm D call. Germline V lookup: CDR1 SGDLS, CDR2 YYNGEE. The CDR3 totals 11 residues. Between the trimmed V and J ends, which lost 4 bases and 5 bases, there was a span of 6 bases. The CDR3 here is CASSSMYGYTF. The CDR3, as DNA: TGTGCCAGCAGCTCAATGTATGGCTACACCTTC.

V usage is TRBV7-9 and J usage is TRBJ2-7; 8 nucleotides align to TRBD1. After removal of 7 bases from V and 6 bases from J, the junction contained 2 bases not matched to a gene. The length of the CDR3 is 11 residues. Germline loops: CDR1 SEHNR, CDR2 FQNEAQ (reference sequence). DNA of the CDR3: TGTGCCAGCACCCAGGGGGCCGAGCAGTACTTC. Its protein product is CASTQGAEQYF. Together with reference TRBV7-9 and TRBJ2-7, the CDR3 gives the full variable domain: DTGVSQNPRHKITKRGQNVTFRCDPISEHNRLYWYRQTLGQGPEFLTYFQNEAQLEKSRLLSDRFSAERPKGSFSTLEIQRTEQGDSAMYLCASTQGAEQYFGPGTRLTVT.

This chain connects TRBV2 to TRBJ2-5, with 10 bases lining up with TRBD1. Per germline, CDR1 SNHLY and CDR2 FYNNEI. Trimming removed 5 bases from V and 3 bases from J; junction bases left unmatched: 6. This CDR3 contains 15 residues. The CDR3: CASSLRDRGKETQYF. CDR3 coding DNA: TGTGCCAGCAGTCTTAGGGACAGGGGAAAAGAGACCCAGTACTTC.

The chain joins TRBV4-1 to TRBJ1-1; D gene ambiguous. Germline CDR1 is MGHRA and CDR2 is YSYEKL. Trimming pared 4 bases from V and 3 bases from J, leaving 9 bases between. The CDR3 has 13 residues. CDR3 region: CASSLQPDTEAFF. The DNA for the CDR3 is TGCGCCAGCAGCCTACAGCCCGACACTGAAGCTTTCTTT.

The V and J genes are TRBV7-2 and TRBJ2-1; 11 nucleotides align to TRBD2. V dropped 5 bases and J dropped 3; count of bases not matched to a gene: 3. Per germline, CDR1 SGHTA and CDR2 FQGNSA. CDR3 size: 15 residues. This CDR3 reads CASSPTSGDYNEQFF. The DNA for the CDR3 is TGTGCCAGCAGCCCGACTAGCGGGGACTACAATGAGCAGTTCTTC.

This chain links TRBV28 with TRBJ1-2; 8 positions agree with TRBD1. Germline V gene sequence: CDR1 MDHEN, CDR2 SYDVKM. V was pared by 2 bases and J by 13 bases, with 6 bases of the junction left unmatched. This CDR3 region has 12 residues. CDR3 loop: CASSLRQGACTF. CDR3 bases: TGTGCCAGCAGTTTAAGGCAGGGGGCATGCACCTTC.

The chain joins TRBV7-2 to TRBJ2-1; TRBD2 agrees at 7 bases. After removal of 5 bases from V and 0 bases from J, the junction contained 7 bases not matched to a gene. The CDR3 runs 16 residues. Germline values: CDR1 SGHTA, CDR2 FQGNSA. CDR3 nucleotides: TGTGCCAGCAGCCCGCGGGGGAGGGGCTCCTACAATGAGCAGTTCTTC. This codes for CASSPRGRGSYNEQFF.

The V gene is TRBV5-6, the J gene TRBJ2-2, with a tentative D call TRBD1 (6 bases). The germline CDR1 and CDR2 sequences are SGHDT and YYEEEE. The CDR3 loop spans 18 amino acids. V was shortened by 4 bases and J by 5 bases, with 24 bases between the two germline ends. The CDR3 coding sequence is TGTGCCAGCAGCCCTCTCCAGGGGAAGGGGCGGTTGACCGGGGAGCTGTTTTTT. This codes for CASSPLQGKGRLTGELFF.

On this clone itself: The sample carries other DNA sequences with the same CDR3. V and J are TRBV19 and TRBJ2-7; 9 nucleotides match TRBD1. Germline CDR1 LNHDA, CDR2 SQIVND (reference sequence). The CDR3 runs 15 residues. Trimming removed 8 bases from V and 1 base from J; junction bases left unmatched: 9. The chain's CDR3 is CASSLRDRASYEQYF. The CDR3 nucleotides read TGTGCCAGTTCACTCCGGGACAGGGCGTCCTACGAGCAGTACTTC. Using reference TRBV19 and TRBJ2-7 for the parts outside the CDR3, the full variable domain is DGGITQSPKYLFRKEGQNVTLSCEQNLNHDAMYWYRQDPGQGLRLIYYSQIVNDFQKGDIAEGYSVSREKKESFPLTVTSAQKNPTAFYLCASSLRDRASYEQYFGPGTRLTVT.

The chain is built from TRBV7-9 and TRBJ2-1; 8 bases line up with TRBD2. The V segment lost 4 bases and the J segment 4 bases; nucleotides outside the gene matches: 12. Germline CDR1 reads SEHNR; CDR2 reads FQNEAQ (reference sequence). The CDR3 has 17 residues. Here the CDR3 reads CASSSSPAGGQYNEQFF. CDR3 nucleotide sequence: TGTGCCAGCAGCTCCAGTCCGGCGGGGGGACAATACAATGAGCAGTTCTTC. The whole variable domain, remainder taken from reference TRBV7-9 and TRBJ2-1, is DTGVSQNPRHKITKRGQNVTFRCDPISEHNRLYWYRQTLGQGPEFLTYFQNEAQLEKSRLLSDRFSAERPKGSFSTLEIQRTEQGDSAMYLCASSSSPAGGQYNEQFFGPGTRLTVL.

The chain carries TRBV12-5 and TRBJ2-1; D remains ambiguous. V lost 5 bases and J 2 bases, leaving 7 bases between the germline ends. CDR3 length: 13 amino acids. CDR1 LGHNT and CDR2 FRNRAP come from the germline V gene. The CDR3 sequence: CASGNSPYNEQFF. For the CDR3, the DNA is TGTGCTAGTGGTAACTCTCCCTACAATGAGCAGTTCTTC. The full variable domain, its missing parts supplied by reference TRBV12-5 and TRBJ2-1, is DARVTQTPRHKVTEMGQEVTMRCQPILGHNTVFWYRQTMMQGLELLAYFRNRAPLDDSGMPKDRFSAEMPDATLATLKIQPSEPRDSAVYFCASGNSPYNEQFFGPGTRLTVL.

CDR3 amino acids: CASSLPGQGRYGYTF. The CDR3 DNA sequence: TGTGCCAGCAGCCTACCGGGACAGGGTCGCTATGGCTACACCTTC. This chain joins TRBV7-9 and TRBJ1-2, with 9 bases that match TRBD1. With V trimmed by 5 bases and J by 4 bases, 8 bases remained unmatched. Per germline, CDR1 SEHNR and CDR2 FQNEAQ (reference sequence). The CDR3 runs 15 residues.

This clone was seen a handful of times. The V call is TRBV27, the J call TRBJ2-6; the D gene is possibly TRBD1 (5 bases). Trimming cost V 1 base and J 3 bases, with 19 bases left between them. CDR3 length equals 19 residues. Germline values: CDR1 MNHEY, CDR2 SMNVEV (reference sequence). CDR3 nucleotides: TGTGCCAGCAGTTTATGGGCCAGGGCGGAAAAGAGTGGGGCCAACGTCCTGACTTTC. Translating it yields CASSLWARAEKSGANVLTF.

The chain uses TRBV5-1 and TRBJ2-1; the match to TRBD2 covers 10 bases. Trimming at V came to 4 bases and at J to 6 bases, leaving 7 bases not matched to a gene. Germline CDR1 and CDR2: SGHRS and YFSETQ. The CDR3 sequence is 15 residues long. CDR3 sequence reads: CASSEGLASVNEQFF. CDR3 nucleotides: TGCGCCAGCAGCGAGGGACTAGCGTCGGTCAATGAGCAGTTCTTC.